These T cell receptor beta chains were read from a single sample in a study of blood T cells in healthy people across ages. TCRdb called the 5' RACE reads again in MiXCR, with one record for every CDR3 protein. The data contain roughly 800,000 distinct CDR3 sequences, around 25% of them singletons. Another study also made use of these data, one on T cells of mothers and their children.

Sequenced input: blood. Source of these receptors: a boy younger than 18 in good health. The CDR3 runs from the conserved cysteine through the conserved F or W. D genes are given only for firm matches. The listing skips clone size in some rows; elsewhere it reads once, few, many or a size class.

TGTGCCTCCGTGGACGGAGATAACAATGAGCAGTTCTTC | CASVDGDNNEQFF | TRBV6-4 | - | - | TRBJ2-1
TGTGCCAGCAGTTACTCGGGTCTGCGGGGCGAGACCCAGTACTTC | CASSYSGLRGETQYF | TRBV6-2/TRBV6-3 | - | - | TRBJ2-5
TGTGCCAGCAGGACAGGGGGGAGCACCGGGGAGCTGTTTTTT | CASRTGGSTGELFF | TRBV6-6 | few | TRBD1 | TRBJ2-2
TGTGCCACCAGCAGAGAGGGAAAGACCCAGTACTTC | CATSREGKTQYF | TRBV15 | - | - | TRBJ2-5
TGCAGCGTCGAACCCCACGACAGGCTTCGGGTCAACAATGAGCAGTTCTTC | CSVEPHDRLRVNNEQFF | TRBV29-1 | - | - | TRBJ2-1
TGCAGCGCTGACCGGGGACAGCTGTCGGACAATGAGCAGTTCTTC | CSADRGQLSDNEQFF | TRBV29-1 | - | TRBD1 | TRBJ2-1
TGTGCCAGCAGCCGATCCATGAGCGCTAACTATGGCTACACCTTC | CASSRSMSANYGYTF | TRBV3-1 | - | - | TRBJ1-2
TGTGCCATTAAGCGGGCTTACAGGAAATACGGGGAAATGAATGAGCAGTTCTTC | CAIKRAYRKYGEMNEQFF | TRBV6-2/TRBV6-3 | - | - | TRBJ2-1
TGTGCCAGCAGCTTTGTGTTTCAGGGGTTGGAGACCCAGTACTTC | CASSFVFQGLETQYF | TRBV7-8 | - | - | TRBJ2-5
TGTGCCATCAGTGAGTCGGGGACAACAACCACCTACGAGCAGTACTTC | CAISESGTTTTYEQYF | TRBV10-3 | - | - | TRBJ2-7
TGTGCCAGCAGCGTAGGAGGACTAGCGGGAAAGCCCTACAATGAGCAGTTCTTC | CASSVGGLAGKPYNEQFF | TRBV9 | - | TRBD2 | TRBJ2-1
TGTGCCAGTAGTATCTTACACTCCTACAATGAGCAGTTCTTC | CASSILHSYNEQFF | TRBV19 | - | - | TRBJ2-1
TGTGCCAGCAGCCGGGACAGGGGGTCTGGCGGGGAGCTGTTTTTT | CASSRDRGSGGELFF | TRBV7-2 | - | TRBD1 | TRBJ2-2
TGTGCCAGCAGCGCGTGGGGTTCACAGTATTTT | CASSAWGSQYF | TRBV7-2 | - | - | TRBJ2-3
TGTGCCAGCAGCGAGGTTAATAACTATGGCTACACCTTC | CASSEVNNYGYTF | TRBV7-9 | few | - | TRBJ1-2
TGCAGCGTTCGGACAGGGAACACCGGGGAGCTGTTTTTT | CSVRTGNTGELFF | TRBV29-1 | few | TRBD1 | TRBJ2-2
TGCAGCGTGGGAGGTCCGTCGGATTACTTCAATGGCTACACCTTC | CSVGGPSDYFNGYTF | TRBV29-1 | - | - | TRBJ1-2
TGTGCCTGGAGTGGGTCAATGGGCTACGAGCAGTACTTC | CAWSGSMGYEQYF | TRBV30 | - | - | TRBJ2-7
TGTGCCAGCAGTTGGTCCGTCCCACAAGAGACCCAGTACTTC | CASSWSVPQETQYF | TRBV12-3/TRBV12-4 | few | - | TRBJ2-5
TGTGCCAGCAGTTCGACAGAACCCTACACCTTC | CASSSTEPYTF | TRBV28 | - | - | TRBJ1-2
TGCAGTGCTAGACTAGCGGGAGCCTCGCAGTATTTT | CSARLAGASQYF | TRBV20-1 | few | TRBD2 | TRBJ2-3
TGCGCCAGCAGCTGGGGAACAGGGAGCAATCAGCCCCAGCATTTT | CASSWGTGSNQPQHF | TRBV4-3 | - | - | TRBJ1-5